The clone carrying this T cell receptor beta chain was counted only a few times. Its cognate antigen is unknown. TCRdb independently ran MiXCR on the reads; one entry per CDR3 protein. The profile shows over 300,000 distinct CDR3 sequences, around 9.5% of them singletons. The sample belongs to a study of T cell repertoires in cytomegalovirus infection. Study-level background: It was the public TCR beta signatures that indicated both CMV infection and matching HLA type.

General observations from the study: Carriers of CMV plus the relevant HLA were identified by cumulative public TCR beta family frequency. Ex vivo responses were dominated by HLA-C-restricted CMV-specific TCR beta clonotypes.

Germline CDR1 is WSHSY and CDR2 is SAAADI. This CDR3 is built from 13 residues. Trimming stripped 7 bases from V and 3 bases from J, with 12 bases between. The specimen sequenced was PBMCs. The chain carries TRBV10-2 and TRBJ2-5; D is ambiguous. This receptor was taken from a human donor in good health (CMV status not recorded). Some clones in this sample may be carry-over from other donors' samples. CDR3 in amino acids: CASKEPPEETQYF. CDR3 sequence (DNA): TGCGCCAGCAAAGAGCCCCCTGAAGAGACCCAGTACTTC.